This T cell receptor (beta chain) was recovered during a study of T cell responses to AZD1222 COVID-19 vaccine. Notes on the study in general: None of the repertoires were sampled until the peak T cell response had passed. As reported, nearly half of all spike-specific TCRs target variant regions that are unmutated.

Only in-frame clones appear in the TCRdb table, and some are missing; sequencing was by immunoSEQ multiplex PCR. Of approximately 160,000 clones listed, approximately 93% are singletons. The germline CDR1 and CDR2 sequences are MGHRA and YSYEKL. The CDR3 sequence is 18 residues long. The V and J ends lost 3 bases and 3 bases respectively, with 21 bases between them. To note about this clone: Its antigen is still unknown.

The rearrangement joins TRBV4-1 to TRBJ2-1; a possible D gene is TRBD1 (6 bases). Material: peripheral blood, obtained on day 0 of AZD1222 vaccination. This TCR came from an adult in good health. CDR3 sequence (DNA): TGCGCCAGCAGCCAGAGAGGCCCCGACAGGAGATACTACAATGAGCAGTTCTTC. Translating gives CASSQRGPDRRYYNEQFF.